This T cell receptor (beta chain) was identified in a study of T cells after posttransplantation cyclophosphamide. General study results and limits: Recipient CMV seropositivity and CMV reactivation strongly tracked TRB clonality. Later post-transplant blood repertoires were often dominated by donor CD8+ memory clones. TRB overlap between skin or GI tissue T cells and blood was limited.

Assay used: immunoSEQ multiplex PCR; TCRdb lists only in-frame clones, some missing. The data show over 20,000 clones, with none appearing a single time. This clone was counted ten times or more. Its cognate antigen is unknown. What was sequenced was PBMCs. This TCR was sampled from a man aged 45-65 years in good health, CMV-negative, and a related stem cell transplant donor.

The CDR3: CSVPADGSYEQYF. As DNA, the CDR3 is TGCAGCGTCCCAGCGGACGGCTCCTACGAGCAGTACTTC. J is TRBJ2-7 and V is TRBV29-1; a weak D match, TRBD2 (5 bases). CDR1 SQVTM and CDR2 ANQGSEA come from the germline V gene. The CDR3 totals 13 residues. V was trimmed by 6 bases and J by 0 bases, leaving 12 bases between them.